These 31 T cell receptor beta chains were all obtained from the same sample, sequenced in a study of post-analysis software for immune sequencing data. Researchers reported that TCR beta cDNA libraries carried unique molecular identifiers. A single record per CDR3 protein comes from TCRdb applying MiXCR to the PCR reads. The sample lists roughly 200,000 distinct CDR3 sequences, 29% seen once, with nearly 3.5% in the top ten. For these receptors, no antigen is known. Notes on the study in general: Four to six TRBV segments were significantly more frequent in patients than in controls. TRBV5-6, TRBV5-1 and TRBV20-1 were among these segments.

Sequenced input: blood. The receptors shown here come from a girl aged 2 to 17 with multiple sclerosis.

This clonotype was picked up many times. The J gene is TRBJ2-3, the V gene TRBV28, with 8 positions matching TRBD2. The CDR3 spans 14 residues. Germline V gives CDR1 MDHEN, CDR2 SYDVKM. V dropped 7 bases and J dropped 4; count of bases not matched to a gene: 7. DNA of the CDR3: TGTGCCAGCAATAACGCGGGAGGTGCAGATACGCAGTATTTT. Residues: CASNNAGGADTQYF.

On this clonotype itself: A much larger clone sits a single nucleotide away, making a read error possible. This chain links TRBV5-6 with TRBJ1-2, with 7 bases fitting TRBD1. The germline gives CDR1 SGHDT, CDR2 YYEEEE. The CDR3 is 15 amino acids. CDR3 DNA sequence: TGTGCCAGCGGCTTCCCGGGACAGACTAACTATGGCTACACCTTC. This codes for CASGFPGQTNYGYTF. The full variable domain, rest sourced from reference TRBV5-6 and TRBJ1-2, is DAGVTQSPTHLIKTRGQQVTLRCSPKSGHDTVSWYQQALGQGPQFIFQYYEEEERQRGNFPDRFSGHQFPNYSSELNVNALLLGDSALYLCASGFPGQTNYGYTFGSGTRLTVV.

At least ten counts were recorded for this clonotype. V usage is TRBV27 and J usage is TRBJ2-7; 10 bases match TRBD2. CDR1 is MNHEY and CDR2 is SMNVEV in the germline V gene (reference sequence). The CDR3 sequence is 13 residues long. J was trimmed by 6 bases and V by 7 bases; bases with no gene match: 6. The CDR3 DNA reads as TGTGCCAGCACCCAGCGGGGGGGAGCCGAGCAGTACTTC. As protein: CASTQRGGAEQYF.

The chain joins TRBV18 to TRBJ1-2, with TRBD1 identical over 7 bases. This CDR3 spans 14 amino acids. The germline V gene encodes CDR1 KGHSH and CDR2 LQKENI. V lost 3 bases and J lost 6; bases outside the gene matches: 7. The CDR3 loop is CASSPTNTGDGYTF. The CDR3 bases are TGTGCCAGCTCACCTACTAACACAGGGGATGGCTACACCTTC.

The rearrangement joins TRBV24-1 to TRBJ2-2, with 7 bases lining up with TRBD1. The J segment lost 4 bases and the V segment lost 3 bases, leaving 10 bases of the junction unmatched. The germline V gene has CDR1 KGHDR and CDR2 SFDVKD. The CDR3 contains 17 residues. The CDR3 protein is CATSDPSSGTATGELFF. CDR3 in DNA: TGTGCCACCAGTGATCCGTCGTCCGGGACAGCCACCGGGGAGCTGTTTTTT.

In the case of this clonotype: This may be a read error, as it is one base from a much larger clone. DNA of the CDR3: TGTGCCAGCAGCGGAACAGGGGGAAATGAGCAGTTCTTC. This translates into CASSGTGGNEQFF. The genes are TRBV7-3 and TRBJ2-1; 8 bases align to TRBD1. CDR1 is SGHTA, CDR2 FQGTGA, per germline. Germline trimming cut 5 bases from V and 7 bases from J; bases unmatched to any gene: 4. The CDR3 runs to 13 residues.

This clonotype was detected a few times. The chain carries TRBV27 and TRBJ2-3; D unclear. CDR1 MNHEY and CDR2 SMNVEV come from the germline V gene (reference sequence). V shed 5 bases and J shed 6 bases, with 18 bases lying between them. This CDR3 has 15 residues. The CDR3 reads CASSTPTQGMDTQYF. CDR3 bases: TGTGCCAGCAGTACACCCACCCAAGGGATGGATACGCAGTATTTT.

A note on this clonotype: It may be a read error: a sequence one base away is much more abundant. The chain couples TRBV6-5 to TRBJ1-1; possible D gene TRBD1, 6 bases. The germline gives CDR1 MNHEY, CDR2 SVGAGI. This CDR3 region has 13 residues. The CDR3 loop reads CASSGTMNAEAFF. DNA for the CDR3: TGTGCCAGTTCCGGGACAATGAACGCTGAAGCTTTCTTT.

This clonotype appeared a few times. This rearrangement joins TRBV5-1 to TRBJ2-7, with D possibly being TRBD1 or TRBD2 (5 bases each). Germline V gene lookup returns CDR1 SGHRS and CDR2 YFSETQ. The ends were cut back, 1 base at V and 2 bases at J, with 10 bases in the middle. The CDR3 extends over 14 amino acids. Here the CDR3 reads CASSLIGDPYEQYF. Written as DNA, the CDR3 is TGCGCCAGCAGCTTGATAGGGGACCCCTACGAGCAGTACTTC.

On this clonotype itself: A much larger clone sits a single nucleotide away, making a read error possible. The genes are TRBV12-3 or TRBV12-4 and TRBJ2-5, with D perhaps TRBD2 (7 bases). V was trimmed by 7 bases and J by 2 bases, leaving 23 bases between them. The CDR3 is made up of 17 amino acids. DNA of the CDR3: TGTGCCAGCAAGATGCGGGGCAGGGGAGGGGGACAAGAGACCCAGTACTTC. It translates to CASKMRGRGGGQETQYF.

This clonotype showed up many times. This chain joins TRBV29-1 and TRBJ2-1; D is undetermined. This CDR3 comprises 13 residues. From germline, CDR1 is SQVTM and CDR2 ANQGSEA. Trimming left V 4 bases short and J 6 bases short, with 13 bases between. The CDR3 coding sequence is TGCAGCGTTGGAGGTTTATGGGTCAATGAGCAGTTCTTC. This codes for CSVGGLWVNEQFF.

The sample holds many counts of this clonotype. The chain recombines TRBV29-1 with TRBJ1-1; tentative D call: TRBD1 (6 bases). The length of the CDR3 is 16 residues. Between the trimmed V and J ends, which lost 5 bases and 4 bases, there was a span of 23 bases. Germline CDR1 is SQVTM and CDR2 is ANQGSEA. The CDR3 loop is CSVRNGIQGLATEAFF. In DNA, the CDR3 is TGCAGCGTTCGAAACGGCATACAGGGTCTCGCCACTGAAGCTTTCTTT.

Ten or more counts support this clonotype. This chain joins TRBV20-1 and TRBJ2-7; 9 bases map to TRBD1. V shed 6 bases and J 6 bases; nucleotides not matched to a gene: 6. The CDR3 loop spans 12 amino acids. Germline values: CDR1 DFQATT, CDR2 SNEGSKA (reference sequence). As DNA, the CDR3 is TGCAGTGCCAGGACAGGGGATACCGAGCAGTACTTC. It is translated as CSARTGDTEQYF.

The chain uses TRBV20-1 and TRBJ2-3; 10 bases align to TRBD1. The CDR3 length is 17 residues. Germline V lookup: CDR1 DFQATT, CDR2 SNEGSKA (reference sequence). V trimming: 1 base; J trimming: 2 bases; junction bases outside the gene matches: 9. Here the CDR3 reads CSARALGGQGITDTQYF. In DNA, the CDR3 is TGCAGTGCTAGAGCCCTGGGGGGACAGGGGATCACAGATACGCAGTATTTT.

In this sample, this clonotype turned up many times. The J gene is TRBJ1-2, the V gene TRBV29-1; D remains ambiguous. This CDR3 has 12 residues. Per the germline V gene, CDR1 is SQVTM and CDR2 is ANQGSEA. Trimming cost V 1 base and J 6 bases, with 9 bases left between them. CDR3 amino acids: CSVEGYGNGYTF. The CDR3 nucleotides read TGCAGCGTTGAAGGGTATGGAAATGGCTACACCTTC.

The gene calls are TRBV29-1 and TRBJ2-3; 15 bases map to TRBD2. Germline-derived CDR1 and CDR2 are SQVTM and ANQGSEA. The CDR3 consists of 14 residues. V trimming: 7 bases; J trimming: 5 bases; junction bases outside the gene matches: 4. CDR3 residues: CSGGLAGGLDTQYF. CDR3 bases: TGCAGCGGTGGACTAGCGGGGGGGCTAGATACGCAGTATTTT.

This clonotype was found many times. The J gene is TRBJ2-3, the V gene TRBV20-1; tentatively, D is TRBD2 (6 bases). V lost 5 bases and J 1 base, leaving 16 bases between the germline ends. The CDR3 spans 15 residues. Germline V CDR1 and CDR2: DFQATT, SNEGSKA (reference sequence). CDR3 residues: CSAPHPGSGTDTQYF. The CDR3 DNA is TGCAGTGCTCCCCACCCCGGGAGTGGCACAGATACGCAGTATTTT.

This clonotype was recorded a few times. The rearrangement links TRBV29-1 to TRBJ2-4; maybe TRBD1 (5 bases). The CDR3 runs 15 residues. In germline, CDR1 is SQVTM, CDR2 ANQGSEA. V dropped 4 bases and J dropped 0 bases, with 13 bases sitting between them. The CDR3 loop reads CSVGVGHPAKNIQYF. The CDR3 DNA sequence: TGCAGCGTTGGAGTAGGACATCCAGCCAAAAACATTCAGTACTTC.

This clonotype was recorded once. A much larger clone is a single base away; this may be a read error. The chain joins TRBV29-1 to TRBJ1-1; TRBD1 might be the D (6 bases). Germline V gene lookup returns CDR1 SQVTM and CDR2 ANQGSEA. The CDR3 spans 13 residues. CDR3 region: CSAVRTANTGAFF. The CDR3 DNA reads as TGCAGCGCCGTTAGGACAGCGAACACTGGAGCTTTCTTT.

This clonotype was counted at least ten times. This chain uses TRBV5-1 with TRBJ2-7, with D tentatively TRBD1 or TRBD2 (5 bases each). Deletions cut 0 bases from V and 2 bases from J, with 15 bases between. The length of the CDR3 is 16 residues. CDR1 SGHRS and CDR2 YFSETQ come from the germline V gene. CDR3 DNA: TGCGCCAGCAGCTTGGCCACGCAGGGAGAGCCCTACGAGCAGTACTTC. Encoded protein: CASSLATQGEPYEQYF. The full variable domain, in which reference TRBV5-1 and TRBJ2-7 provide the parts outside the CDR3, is KAGVTQTPRYLIKTRGQQVTLSCSPISGHRSVSWYQQTPGQGLQFLFEYFSETQRNKGNFPGRFSGRQFSNSRSEMNVSTLELGDSALYLCASSLATQGEPYEQYFGPGTRLTVT.

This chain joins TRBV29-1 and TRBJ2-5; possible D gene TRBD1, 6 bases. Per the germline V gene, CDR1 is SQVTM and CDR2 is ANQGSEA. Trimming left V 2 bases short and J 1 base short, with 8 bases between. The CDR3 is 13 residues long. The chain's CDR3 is CSVERGGQETQYF. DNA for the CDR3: TGCAGCGTTGAAAGAGGGGGCCAAGAGACCCAGTACTTC.

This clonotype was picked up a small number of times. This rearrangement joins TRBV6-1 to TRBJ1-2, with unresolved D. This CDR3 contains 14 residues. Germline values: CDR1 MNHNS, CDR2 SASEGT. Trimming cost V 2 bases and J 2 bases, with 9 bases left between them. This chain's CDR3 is CASSENPPNYGYTF. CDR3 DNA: TGTGCCAGCAGTGAAAATCCCCCCAACTATGGCTACACCTTC.

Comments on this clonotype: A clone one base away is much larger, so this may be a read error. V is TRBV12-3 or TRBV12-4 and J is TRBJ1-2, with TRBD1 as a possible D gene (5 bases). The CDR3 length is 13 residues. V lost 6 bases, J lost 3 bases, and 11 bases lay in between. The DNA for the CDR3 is TGTGCCAGCAGGGGGGTCCGGTACTATGGCTACACCTTC. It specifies CASRGVRYYGYTF.

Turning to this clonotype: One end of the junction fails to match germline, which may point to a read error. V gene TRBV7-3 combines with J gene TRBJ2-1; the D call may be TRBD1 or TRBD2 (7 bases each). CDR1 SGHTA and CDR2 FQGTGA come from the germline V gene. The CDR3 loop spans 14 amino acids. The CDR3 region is CAGSSGGGYNEQFF. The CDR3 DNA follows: TGTGCCGGCAGCTCAGGGGGGGGATACAATGAGCAGTTCTTC.

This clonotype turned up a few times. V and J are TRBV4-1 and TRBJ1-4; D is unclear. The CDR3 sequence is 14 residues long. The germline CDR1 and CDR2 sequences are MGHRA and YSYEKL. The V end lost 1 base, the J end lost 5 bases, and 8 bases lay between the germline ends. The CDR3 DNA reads TGCGCCAGCAGCCAAGGACCTCAAAATGAAAAACTGTTTTTT. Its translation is CASSQGPQNEKLFF.

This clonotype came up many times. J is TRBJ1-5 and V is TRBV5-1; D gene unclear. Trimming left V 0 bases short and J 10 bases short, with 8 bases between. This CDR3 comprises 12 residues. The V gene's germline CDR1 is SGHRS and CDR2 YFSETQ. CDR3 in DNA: TGCGCCAGCAGCTTGGATGGCGGACCCCAGCATTTT. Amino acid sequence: CASSLDGGPQHF.

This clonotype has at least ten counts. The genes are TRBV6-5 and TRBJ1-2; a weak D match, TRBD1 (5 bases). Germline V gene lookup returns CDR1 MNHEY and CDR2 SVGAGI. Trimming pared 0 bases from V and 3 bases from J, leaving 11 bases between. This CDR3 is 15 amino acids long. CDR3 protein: CASSYSPGNHYGYTF. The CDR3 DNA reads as TGTGCCAGCAGTTACTCGCCAGGGAACCACTATGGCTACACCTTC.

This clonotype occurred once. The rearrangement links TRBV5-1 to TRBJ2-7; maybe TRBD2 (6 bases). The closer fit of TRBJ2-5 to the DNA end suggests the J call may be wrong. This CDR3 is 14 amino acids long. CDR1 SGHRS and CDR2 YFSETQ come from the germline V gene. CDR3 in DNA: TGCGCCAGCAGCCTGGAGGGAAACGGAGAGACCCAGTACTTC. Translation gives CASSLEGNGETQYF.

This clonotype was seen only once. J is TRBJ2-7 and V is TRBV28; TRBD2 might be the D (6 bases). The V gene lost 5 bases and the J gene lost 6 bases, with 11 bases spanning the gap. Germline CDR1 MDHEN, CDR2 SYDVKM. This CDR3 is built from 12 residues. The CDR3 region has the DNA TGTGCCAGCAGTACGACTAGGGGCGAGCAGTACTTC. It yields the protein CASSTTRGEQYF. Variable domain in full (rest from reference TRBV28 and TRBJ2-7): DVKVTQSSRYLVKRTGEKVFLECVQDMDHENMFWYRQDPGLGLRLIYFSYDVKMKEKGDIPEGYSVSREKKERFSLILESASTNQTSMYLCASSTTRGEQYFGPGTRLTVT.

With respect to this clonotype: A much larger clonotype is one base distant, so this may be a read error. CDR3: CASSLRPGQASTYEQYF. In nucleotides, the CDR3 is TGTGCCAGCAGTTTAAGACCGGGACAGGCTTCCACCTACGAGCAGTACTTC. This rearrangement joins TRBV27 to TRBJ2-4, with 8 bases identical to TRBD1. The J call could be wrong; TRBJ2-7 is a better fit for the DNA end. Germline-derived CDR1 and CDR2 are MNHEY and SMNVEV (reference sequence). The CDR3 is 17 amino acids.

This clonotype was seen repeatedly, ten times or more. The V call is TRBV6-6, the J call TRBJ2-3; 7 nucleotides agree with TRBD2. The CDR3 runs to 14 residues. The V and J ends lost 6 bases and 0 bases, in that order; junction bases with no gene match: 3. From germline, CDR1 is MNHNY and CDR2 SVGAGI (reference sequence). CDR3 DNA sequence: TGTGCCAGCAGGGGGGGGTCTAGCACAGATACGCAGTATTTT. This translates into CASRGGSSTDTQYF.